The 9 T cell receptor beta chains listed next were all sequenced from one sample in a study of shared clonotypes between healthy human individuals. This table comes from immunoSEQ multiplex PCR, and its TCRdb copy is limited to in-frame clones, with some not included. Among over 75,000 clones, about 70% were seen once, and the ten largest hold about 50%. Sequenced: memory CD8+ T cells sorted from blood. Subset meaning: CD45RO+ cells pooled with CCR7-negative TemRA cells. These receptors were obtained from a man aged 25-40 years in good health.

This clone was detected only once. The CDR3 DNA reads TGTGCCAGCAGTGGGCCCCTAGAGACCCAGTACTTC. Amino acid sequence: CASSGPLETQYF. The chain recombines TRBV2 with TRBJ2-5; D unclear. Germline values: CDR1 SNHLY, CDR2 FYNNEI. Trimming took 4 bases from V and 4 from J, leaving 7 bases between them. The length of the CDR3 is 12 residues.

This clone appeared a few times. The sample contains more than one DNA sequence encoding this CDR3. V usage is TRBV30 and J usage is TRBJ2-7, with 9 bases that match TRBD1. V gave up 2 bases and J gave up 3 bases; unmatched junction bases: 5. Germline values: CDR1 GTSNPN, CDR2 SVGIG (reference sequence). CDR3 length: 14 residues. The CDR3 DNA is TGTGCCTGGAGTACCGGGACAGGGAGCTACGAGCAGTACTTC. It translates to CAWSTGTGSYEQYF. Using reference TRBV30 and TRBJ2-7 for the parts outside the CDR3, the full variable domain is SQTIHQWPATLVQPVGSPLSLECTVEGTSNPNLYWYRQAAGRGLQLLFYSVGIGQISSEVPQNLSASRPQDRQFILSSKKLLLSDSGFYLCAWSTGTGSYEQYFGPGTRLTVT.

V usage is TRBV28 and J usage is TRBJ1-5; TRBD1 matches at 8 bases. This CDR3 region has 14 residues. Germline assignment: CDR1 MDHEN and CDR2 SYDVKM. Trimming removed 5 bases from V and 7 bases from J; junction bases left unmatched: 7. CDR3 residues: CASSPDRGRQPQHF. DNA for the CDR3: TGTGCCAGCAGTCCCGACAGGGGTCGCCAGCCCCAGCATTTT.

CDR3 region: CASSLGQDSSYEQYF. Here the CDR3 DNA reads TGTGCCAGCAGCTTGGGACAGGATAGCTCCTACGAGCAGTACTTC. The chain recombines TRBV7-2 with TRBJ2-7, with TRBD1 matching 8 bases. Germline V lookup: CDR1 SGHTA, CDR2 FQGNSA. The CDR3 extends over 15 amino acids. V lost 3 bases and J lost 0; bases outside the gene matches: 4.

The V gene is TRBV29-1, the J gene TRBJ2-6, with D hard to call. Germline assignment: CDR1 SQVTM and CDR2 ANQGSEA. The CDR3 length is 13 residues. V was shortened by 4 bases and J by 0 bases, with 4 bases between the two germline ends. DNA of the CDR3: TGCAGCGTTGCCGGCTCTGGGGCCAACGTCCTGACTTTC. This codes for CSVAGSGANVLTF.

J is TRBJ2-7 and V is TRBV29-1, with D perhaps matching TRBD1 (6 bases). CDR3 length: 14 residues. The ends were cut back, 4 bases at V and 4 bases at J, with 17 bases in the middle. Per the germline V gene, CDR1 is SQVTM and CDR2 is ANQGSEA. The CDR3 DNA sequence: TGCAGCGTTGGCCCAGGGGAAATAGGATACGAGCAGTACTTC. It specifies CSVGPGEIGYEQYF.

This clone occurred a few times. The rearrangement links TRBV13 to TRBJ1-4; tentative D call: TRBD1 (5 bases). V shed 6 bases and J shed 0 bases, with 17 bases lying between them. This CDR3 comprises 17 residues. From germline, CDR1 is PRHDT and CDR2 FYEKMQ (reference sequence). The CDR3 protein is CASRGTDGPATNEKLFF. DNA for the CDR3: TGTGCCAGCAGGGGGACGGACGGGCCTGCAACTAATGAAAAACTGTTTTTT.

J is TRBJ2-3 and V is TRBV5-1; D is ambiguous. Germline CDR1 reads SGHRS; CDR2 reads YFSETQ. V lost 5 bases to trimming and J lost 0 bases, with 13 bases between them. This CDR3 comprises 15 residues. The CDR3 nucleotides read TGCGCCAGCAGAAAAAGGTTTACTAGCACAGATACGCAGTATTTT. Protein: CASRKRFTSTDTQYF.

V and J are TRBV7-2 and TRBJ2-2; D not certain. The CDR3 has 13 amino acids. CDR1 is SGHTA, CDR2 FQGNSA, per germline. V lost 3 bases and J lost 5, with 7 bases in between. In DNA form, the CDR3 reads TGTGCCAGCAGCTTGATGGGGACCGGGGAGCTGTTTTTT. The encoded protein is CASSLMGTGELFF.